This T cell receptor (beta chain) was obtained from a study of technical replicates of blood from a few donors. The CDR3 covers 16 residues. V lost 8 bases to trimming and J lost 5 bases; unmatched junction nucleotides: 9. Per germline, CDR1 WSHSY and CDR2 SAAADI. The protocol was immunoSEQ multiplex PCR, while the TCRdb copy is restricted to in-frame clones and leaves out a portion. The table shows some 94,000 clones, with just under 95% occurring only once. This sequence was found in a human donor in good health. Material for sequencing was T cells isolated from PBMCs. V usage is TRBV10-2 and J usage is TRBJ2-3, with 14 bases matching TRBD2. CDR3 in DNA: TGCGCCAGCCGGAGGGGGACTAGCGGGAGTAAAGATACGCAGTATTTT. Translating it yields CASRRGTSGSKDTQYF.